This T cell receptor beta chain was identified during a study of shared clonotypes between healthy human individuals. This CDR3 has 15 residues. V was clipped by 5 bases and J by 2 bases, with 15 bases between them. CDR1 is LNHDA, CDR2 SQIVND, per germline (reference sequence). The study, taken as a whole, reports: Sequencing depth was a factor that was expected to affect clonotype sharing among donors.

Profiled with immunoSEQ multiplex PCR; TCRdb holds only in-frame clones, not every one. The sample includes nearly 2 million clones, about 95% of them seen just once. Concerning this clone itself: Its specificity is not known.

Naive CD8 isolation took CD45RO-negative cells positively selected for CCR7 and excluded terminally differentiated effector memory CD45RA+ cells. The clonotype comes from a man aged 18 to 30 in good health. Material: naive CD8+ T cells sorted from blood. The chain uses TRBV19 and TRBJ1-1; D is perhaps TRBD1 (6 bases). CDR3 coding DNA: TGTGCCAGTAGTTGGGGGCAGGGCTTCAACACTGAAGCTTTCTTT. Amino acid sequence: CASSWGQGFNTEAFF.